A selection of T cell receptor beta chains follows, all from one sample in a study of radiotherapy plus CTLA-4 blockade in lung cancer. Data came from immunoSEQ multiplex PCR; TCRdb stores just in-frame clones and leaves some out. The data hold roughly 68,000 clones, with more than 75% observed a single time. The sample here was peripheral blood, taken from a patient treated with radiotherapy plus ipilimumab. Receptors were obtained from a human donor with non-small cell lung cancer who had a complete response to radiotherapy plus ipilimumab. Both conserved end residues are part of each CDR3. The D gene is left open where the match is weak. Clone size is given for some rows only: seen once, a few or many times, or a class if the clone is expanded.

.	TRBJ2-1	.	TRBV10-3	TGTGCCATCAGTGACAGGCAGCAATACAATGAGCAGTTCTTC	CAISDRQQYNEQFF
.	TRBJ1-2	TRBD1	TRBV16	TGTGCCAGCAGCCCCCAGGGCAGGGGGCGACCCTATGGCTACACCTTC	CASSPQGRGRPYGYTF
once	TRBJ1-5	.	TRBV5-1	TGCGCCAGCAGCTTGGGAGAGAGGGTGAATCAGCCCCAGCATTTT	CASSLGERVNQPQHF
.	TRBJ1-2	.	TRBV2	TGTGCCAGCAGTCTGGGTCCTAACTATGGCTACACCTTC	CASSLGPNYGYTF
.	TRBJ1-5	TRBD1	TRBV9	TGTGCCAGCAGCGCTGGGACAGGGCATCAGCCCCAGCATTTT	CASSAGTGHQPQHF
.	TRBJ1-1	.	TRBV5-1	TGCGCCAGCAGCTTGGAGGCAGATACTAAAGCTTTCTTT	CASSLEADTKAFF
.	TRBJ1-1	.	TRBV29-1	TGCAGCGCCAGGGCGGGTGGCACTGAAGCTTTCTTT	CSARAGGTEAFF
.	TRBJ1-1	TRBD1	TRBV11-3	TGTGCCAGCAGCGGCAGGGGGCCCAGCACTGAAGCTTTCTTT	CASSGRGPSTEAFF
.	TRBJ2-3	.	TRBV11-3	TGTGCCAGCAGCTTAAGGAATGGGGAGGTAGATACGCAGTATTTT	CASSLRNGEVDTQYF
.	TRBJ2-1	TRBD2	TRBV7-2	TGTGCCAGCAGCCCCTTAGCGGGGACTCTTTACAATGAGCAGTTCTTC	CASSPLAGTLYNEQFF
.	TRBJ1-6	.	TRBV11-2	TGTGCCAGCAGCCCGAGGGAGAATAATTCACCCCTCCACTTT	CASSPRENNSPLHF
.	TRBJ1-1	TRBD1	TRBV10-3	TGTGCCATCAAGACAGGGGGCACAAACACTGAAGCTTTCTTT	CAIKTGGTNTEAFF
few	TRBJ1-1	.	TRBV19	TGTGCCAGTAGTATGGGGTGGGTGAACACTGAAGCTTTCTTT	CASSMGWVNTEAFF
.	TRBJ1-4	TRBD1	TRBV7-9	TGTGCCAGCAGCTTAGGGACAGGGGACGAAAAACTGTTTTTT	CASSLGTGDEKLFF
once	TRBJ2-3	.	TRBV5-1	TGCGCCAGCAGCTTGGGAGCGTCAAGTATATTCACAGCGCAGTATTTT	CASSLGASSIFTAQYF
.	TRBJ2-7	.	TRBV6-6	TGTGCCAGCACCACGGAGACAGGTAACGAGCAGTACTTC	CASTTETGNEQYF
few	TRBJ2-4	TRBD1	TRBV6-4	TGTGCCAGCAGTGAAACAGGGGGCTTTGACATTCAGTACTTC	CASSETGGFDIQYF
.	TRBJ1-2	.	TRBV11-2	TGTGCCAGCAGCCCCCAGGTTGGCTACACCTTC	CASSPQVGYTF
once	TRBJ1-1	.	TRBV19	TGTGCCAGTAGTATACAGAGTTCCCTCACTGAAGCTTTCTTT	CASSIQSSLTEAFF
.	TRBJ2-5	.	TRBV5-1	TGCGCCAGCAGCCCGGGGACTTCCTACCAAGAGACCCAGTACTTC	CASSPGTSYQETQYF
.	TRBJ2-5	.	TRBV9	TGTGCCAGCAGCGTAGGGATCTACGAAGAGACCCAGTACTTC	CASSVGIYEETQYF
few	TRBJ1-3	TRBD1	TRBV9	TGTGCCAGCGGAGGACAGGGGCAATCGCGTGGAAACACCATATATTTT	CASGGQGQSRGNTIYF